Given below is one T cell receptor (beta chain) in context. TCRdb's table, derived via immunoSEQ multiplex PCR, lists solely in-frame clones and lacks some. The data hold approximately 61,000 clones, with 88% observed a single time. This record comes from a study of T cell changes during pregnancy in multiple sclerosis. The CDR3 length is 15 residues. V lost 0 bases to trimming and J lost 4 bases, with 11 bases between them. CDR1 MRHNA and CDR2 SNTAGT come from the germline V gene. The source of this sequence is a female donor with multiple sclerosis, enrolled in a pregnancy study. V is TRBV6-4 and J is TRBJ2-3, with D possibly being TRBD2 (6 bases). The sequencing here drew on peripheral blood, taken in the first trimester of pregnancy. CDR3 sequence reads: CASSDSPRRADTQYF. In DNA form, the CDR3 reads TGTGCCAGCAGTGACTCCCCGCGGAGGGCAGATACGCAGTATTTT.